Below, 9 T cell receptor beta chains from the same sample are listed, as sequenced in a study of T cell repertoires in cytomegalovirus infection. TCRdb called the reads again in MiXCR, with one record for every CDR3 protein. The sample holds some 600,000 distinct CDR3 sequences; roughly a quarter are singletons and the top ten take 6.5% to 10%. What was sequenced was CD8+ T cells from PBMCs. These receptors were obtained from a human donor in good health (CMV status not recorded). Some clones in this sample may be carry-over from other donors' samples.

The chain carries TRBV7-6 and TRBJ2-7, with D unclear. V shed 5 bases and J shed 3 bases, with 11 bases lying between them. Germline CDR1 is SGHVS and CDR2 is FNYEAQ. This CDR3 has 13 residues. This CDR3 is CASSPILNYEQYF. The CDR3 nucleotides are TGTGCCAGCAGCCCAATCCTGAACTACGAGCAGTACTTC.

This clonotype has just a few counts. This chain connects TRBV19 to TRBJ2-1, with no clear D. Trimming pared 5 bases from V and 0 bases from J, leaving 11 bases between. The CDR3 covers 15 residues. Looked up from germline, CDR1 is LNHDA and CDR2 is SQIVND (reference sequence). CDR3 nucleotide sequence: TGTGCCAGTAGTCTCCTCCCCGACTCCTACAATGAGCAGTTCTTC. Protein: CASSLLPDSYNEQFF.

The chain joins TRBV19 to TRBJ1-1, with 9 bases lining up with TRBD1. Germline trimming cut 5 bases from V and 2 bases from J; bases unmatched to any gene: 9. The CDR3 contains 16 residues. Per the germline V gene, CDR1 is LNHDA and CDR2 is SQIVND (reference sequence). The DNA for the CDR3 is TGTGCCAGTAGTTATAACAGGGGGCGGAAAAACACTGAAGCTTTCTTT. It is translated as CASSYNRGRKNTEAFF. Variable domain in full (rest from reference TRBV19 and TRBJ1-1): DGGITQSPKYLFRKEGQNVTLSCEQNLNHDAMYWYRQDPGQGLRLIYYSQIVNDFQKGDIAEGYSVSREKKESFPLTVTSAQKNPTAFYLCASSYNRGRKNTEAFFGQGTRLTVV.

The V and J genes are TRBV28 and TRBJ1-1, with a possible D match to TRBD1 (5 bases). Trimming removed 8 bases at V and 3 bases at J, with 19 bases between. This CDR3 spans 15 amino acids. Germline values: CDR1 MDHEN, CDR2 SYDVKM. CDR3 sequence reads: CASQVPLVGDTEAFF. CDR3 coding DNA: TGTGCCAGCCAGGTTCCTCTGGTAGGGGACACTGAAGCTTTCTTT.

The sample holds many counts of this clonotype. The chain recombines TRBV7-9 with TRBJ2-2; 10 nucleotides agree with TRBD1. Losses at the gene ends were 4 bases for V and 4 bases for J; bases not matched to a gene: 12. Germline V gene lookup returns CDR1 SEHNR and CDR2 FQNEAQ (reference sequence). This CDR3 region has 18 residues. The CDR3 bases are TGTGCCAGCAGCTCACCGGGACAGGGGCCCCCGGGCACCGGGGAGCTGTTTTTT. Translating gives CASSSPGQGPPGTGELFF.

The gene calls are TRBV13 and TRBJ1-4, with 7 bases fitting TRBD1. This CDR3 contains 15 residues. V was pared by 5 bases and J by 7 bases, with 10 bases of the junction left unmatched. Germline CDR1 and CDR2: PRHDT and FYEKMQ (reference sequence). This CDR3 reads CASSHQGVGGEKLFF. The CDR3 DNA reads TGTGCCAGCAGCCATCAGGGGGTAGGAGGTGAAAAACTGTTTTTT.

J is TRBJ1-2 and V is TRBV28, with 8 nucleotides matching TRBD1. The CDR3 is 14 amino acids. Germline V gene lookup returns CDR1 MDHEN and CDR2 SYDVKM. J was trimmed by 5 bases and V by 5 bases; bases with no gene match: 7. The CDR3 nucleotides are TGTGCCAGCAGTCCGACAGGGGATGTATATGGCTACACCTTC. Its protein is CASSPTGDVYGYTF.

To note about this clonotype: The junction departs from germline at one end; a sequencing error may be responsible. The chain couples TRBV5-4 to TRBJ2-1, with a possible D match to TRBD1 (6 bases). The CDR3 is 15 amino acids. Per germline, CDR1 SGHNT and CDR2 YYREEE (reference sequence). CDR3: CASSAGSGAYNERFF. DNA of the CDR3: TGTGCCAGCAGCGCCGGCTCAGGGGCCTACAATGAGCGGTTCTTC.

The V and J genes are TRBV7-2 and TRBJ2-3, with 9 positions matching TRBD2. V shed 5 bases and J 4 bases; nucleotides not matched to a gene: 13. CDR3 length: 17 residues. Germline CDR1 reads SGHTA; CDR2 reads FQGNSA. The CDR3 DNA reads as TGTGCCAGCAGCCCTTATGGGGTAGCGGGGGTTTCAGATACGCAGTATTTT. Translating it yields CASSPYGVAGVSDTQYF.